Presented here are 2 T cell receptor beta chains from one specimen sequenced in a study of blood T cells in healthy people across ages. The use of a sample-barcoded 5' primer and a J-beta primer mix characterized a second PCR of about 7 to 12 cycles. Each CDR3 protein gets one entry after TCRdb re-called the 5' RACE reads with MiXCR. Of approximately 850,000 distinct CDR3 sequences listed, more than 45% are singletons. The source material was blood. The receptors were gathered from a man younger than 40 in good health.

The chain links TRBV7-2 to TRBJ2-5, with 7 bases matching TRBD2. Germline CDR1 is SGHTA and CDR2 is FQGNSA. V lost 5 bases to trimming and J lost 2 bases; unmatched junction nucleotides: 14. CDR3 length: 17 residues. CDR3 region: CASSPGWGGSRQETQYF. In nucleotides, the CDR3 is TGTGCCAGCAGCCCGGGATGGGGCGGGAGTAGGCAAGAGACCCAGTACTTC.

As for this clonotype: The junction differs from germline at one of its ends, possibly a read error. The chain uses TRBV10-3 and TRBJ2-3; 11 positions match TRBD2. The germline V gene has CDR1 ENHRY and CDR2 SYGVKD. The CDR3 covers 15 residues. CDR3 protein: CAISALAGGTDTQYF. CDR3 DNA: TGTGCCATCAGTGCGCTAGCGGGAGGCACCGATACGCAGTATTTT.